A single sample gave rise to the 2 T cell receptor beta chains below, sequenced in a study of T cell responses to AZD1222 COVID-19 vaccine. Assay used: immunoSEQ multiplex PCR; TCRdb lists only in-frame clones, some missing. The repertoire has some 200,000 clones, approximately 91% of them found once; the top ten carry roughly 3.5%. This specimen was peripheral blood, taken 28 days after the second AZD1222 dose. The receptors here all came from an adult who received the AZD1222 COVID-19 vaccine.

CDR3 sequence reads: CATSRDADSNYGYTF. CDR3 bases: TGTGCCACCAGCAGAGACGCCGACTCTAACTATGGCTACACCTTC. V usage is TRBV15 and J usage is TRBJ1-2; D remains ambiguous. CDR1 and CDR2 (germline): LNHNV, YYDKDF (reference sequence). V was cut by 0 bases and J by 0 bases, with 8 bases left in between. This CDR3 spans 15 amino acids.

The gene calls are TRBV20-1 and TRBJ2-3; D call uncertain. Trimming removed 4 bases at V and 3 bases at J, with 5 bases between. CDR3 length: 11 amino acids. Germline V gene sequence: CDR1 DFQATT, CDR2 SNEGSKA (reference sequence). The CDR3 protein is CSATHTDTQYF. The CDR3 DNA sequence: TGCAGTGCTACCCATACAGATACGCAGTATTTT.